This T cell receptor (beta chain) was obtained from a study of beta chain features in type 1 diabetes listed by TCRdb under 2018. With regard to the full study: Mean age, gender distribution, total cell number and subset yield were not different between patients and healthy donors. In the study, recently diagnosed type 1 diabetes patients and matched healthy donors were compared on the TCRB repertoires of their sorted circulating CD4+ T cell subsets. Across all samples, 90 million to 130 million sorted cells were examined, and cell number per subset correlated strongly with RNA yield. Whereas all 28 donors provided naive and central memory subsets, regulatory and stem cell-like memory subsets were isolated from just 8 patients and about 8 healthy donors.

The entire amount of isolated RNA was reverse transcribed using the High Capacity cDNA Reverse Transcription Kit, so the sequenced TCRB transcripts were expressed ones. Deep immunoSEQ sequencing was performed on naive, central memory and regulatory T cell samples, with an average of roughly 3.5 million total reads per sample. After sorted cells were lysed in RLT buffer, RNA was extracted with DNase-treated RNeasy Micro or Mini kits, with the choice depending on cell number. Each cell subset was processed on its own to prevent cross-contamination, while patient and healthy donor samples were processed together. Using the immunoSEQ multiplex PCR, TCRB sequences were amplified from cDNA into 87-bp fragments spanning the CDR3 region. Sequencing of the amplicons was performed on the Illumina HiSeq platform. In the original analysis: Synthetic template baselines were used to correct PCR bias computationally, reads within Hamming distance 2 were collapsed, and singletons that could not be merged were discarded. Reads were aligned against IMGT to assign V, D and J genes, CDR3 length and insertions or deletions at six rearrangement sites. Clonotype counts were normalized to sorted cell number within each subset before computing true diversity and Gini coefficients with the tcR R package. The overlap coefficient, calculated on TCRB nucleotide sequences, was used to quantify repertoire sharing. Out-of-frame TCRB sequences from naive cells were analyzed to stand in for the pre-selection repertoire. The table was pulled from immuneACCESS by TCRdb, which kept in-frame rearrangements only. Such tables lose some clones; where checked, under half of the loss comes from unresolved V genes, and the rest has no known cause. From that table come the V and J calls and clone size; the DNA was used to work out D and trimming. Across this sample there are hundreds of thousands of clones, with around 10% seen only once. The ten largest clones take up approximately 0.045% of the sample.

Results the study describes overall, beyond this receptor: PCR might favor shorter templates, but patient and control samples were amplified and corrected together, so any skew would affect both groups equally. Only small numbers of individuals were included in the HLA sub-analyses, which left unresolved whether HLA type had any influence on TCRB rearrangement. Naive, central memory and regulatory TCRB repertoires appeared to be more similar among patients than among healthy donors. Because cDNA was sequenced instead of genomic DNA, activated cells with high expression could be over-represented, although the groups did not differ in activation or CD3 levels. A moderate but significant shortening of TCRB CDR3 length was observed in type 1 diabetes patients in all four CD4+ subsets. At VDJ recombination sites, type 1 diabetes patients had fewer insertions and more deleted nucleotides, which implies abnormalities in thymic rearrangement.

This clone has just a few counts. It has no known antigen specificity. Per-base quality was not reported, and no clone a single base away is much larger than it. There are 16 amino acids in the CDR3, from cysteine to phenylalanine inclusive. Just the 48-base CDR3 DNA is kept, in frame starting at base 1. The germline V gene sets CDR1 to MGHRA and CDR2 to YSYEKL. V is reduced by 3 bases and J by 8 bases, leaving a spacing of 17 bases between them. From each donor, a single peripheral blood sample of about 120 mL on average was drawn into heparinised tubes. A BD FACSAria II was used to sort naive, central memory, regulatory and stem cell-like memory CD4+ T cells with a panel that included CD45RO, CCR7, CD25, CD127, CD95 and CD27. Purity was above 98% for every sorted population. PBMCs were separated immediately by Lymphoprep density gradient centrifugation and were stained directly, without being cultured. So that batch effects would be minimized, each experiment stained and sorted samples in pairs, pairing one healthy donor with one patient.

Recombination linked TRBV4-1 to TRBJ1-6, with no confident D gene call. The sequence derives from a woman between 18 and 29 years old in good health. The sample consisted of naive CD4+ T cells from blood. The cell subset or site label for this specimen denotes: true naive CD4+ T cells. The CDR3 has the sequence CASSHRGLEDYSPLHF. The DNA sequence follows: TGCGCCAGCAGCCACCGTGGCTTGGAGGATTATTCACCCCTCCACTTT.